The TCR beta chain under discussion was sequenced for a study of shared clonotypes between healthy human individuals. Study in general: A couple of female and three male donors aged 18 to 49 were enrolled.

Study-level findings and limits: Larger estimated richness was generally seen in naive subsets than in memory subsets. Clonotypes not shared had lower generation probabilities than those common to all four donors.

CDR1 is SGDLS and CDR2 is YYNGEE in the germline V gene. The length of the CDR3 is 14 residues. V dropped 3 bases and J dropped 5; count of bases not matched to a gene: 5. Of note for this clone: The target antigen is unknown.

Naive CD8 cells were CD45RO-negative, positively selected for CCR7, excluding terminally differentiated effector memory CD45RA+ cells. Running of the assay took place at deep level. Assay used: immunoSEQ multiplex PCR; TCRdb lists only in-frame clones, some missing. Of more than 2 million clones in the sample, just over 90% were seen once. The receptor comes from a man aged 18 to 30 in good health. Some clones in this sample may be carry-over from other donors' samples. Sequences were obtained from naive CD8+ T cells from PBMCs. This rearrangement joins TRBV9 to TRBJ2-4, with 7 nucleotides matching TRBD1. CDR3 protein: CASSAGTEENIQYF. The CDR3 coding sequence is TGTGCCAGCAGCGCAGGGACAGAAGAAAACATTCAGTACTTC.